This T cell receptor beta chain derives from a study of tumor-infiltrating lymphocytes in primary liver carcinoma. About the research overall: Spanning 30 to 69 years of age, the patients were men and women.

The germline CDR1 and CDR2 sequences are MGHRA and YSYEKL. This CDR3 has 18 residues. The V and J ends lost 1 base and 0 bases respectively, with 16 bases between them. In its sample, this clonotype was seen many times. What it binds is unknown. General study findings and limits: Without sorting, CD4+ versus CD8+ T cell repertoires were not compared.

The input was 400 to 500 ng total RNA; TCR beta cDNA was made from it with a constant-region primer. Three-round nested multiplex PCR performed with slightly modified ARM-PCR produced the TCR beta libraries. Running 10 cycles apiece, the first two PCR rounds relied on TRBV1-TRBV30 forward primers together with a C-beta reverse primer. TCRdb fed the multiplex PCR reads into MiXCR, producing one record per CDR3 protein. Of 150,000 to 200,000 distinct CDR3 sequences in the sample, around three fifths are singletons; the top ten hold 6% to 8.5%. Extraction also yielded germline DNA, while blood RNA was obtained from unsorted whole blood.

The V call is TRBV4-1, the J call TRBJ2-4, with TRBD2 as a possible D gene (6 bases). This TCR was recovered from a woman aged 60-75 years with primary liver carcinoma and hepatitis B virus infection. Sequenced: peripheral blood. CDR3 loop: CASSQGDSRGIAKNIQYF. The CDR3 region has the DNA TGCGCCAGCAGCCAAGGGGATAGCCGGGGGATAGCCAAAAACATTCAGTACTTC.